The 17 T cell receptor beta chains given below trace back to one sample, sequenced in a study of immune evolution from preneoplasia to lung adenocarcinoma. The method was immunoSEQ multiplex PCR; TCRdb's version includes in-frame clones alone and lacks a portion of them. The sample contains 9,000 to 13,000 clones, about nine tenths of which appear only once. Sequenced sample: FFPE invasive lung adenocarcinoma tissue. The source is a person in their 70s with invasive lung adenocarcinoma.

The V gene is TRBV30, the J gene TRBJ1-3; the D is unclear. Between the trimmed V and J ends, which lost 0 bases and 0 bases, there was a span of 12 bases. The CDR3 has 16 amino acids. The germline gives CDR1 GTSNPN, CDR2 SVGIG (reference sequence). CDR3 residues: CAWSVPGGYSGNTIYF. DNA for the CDR3: TGTGCCTGGAGTGTACCTGGCGGGTACTCTGGAAACACCATATATTTT.

The gene calls are TRBV4-1 and TRBJ1-5; perhaps TRBD1 as D (5 bases). Trimming stripped 4 bases from V and 4 bases from J, with 14 bases between. Germline assignment: CDR1 MGHRA and CDR2 YSYEKL. This CDR3 contains 15 residues. CDR3 region: CASSRNAGFNQPQHF. DNA of the CDR3: TGCGCCAGCAGCCGAAACGCAGGGTTTAATCAGCCCCAGCATTTT.

The gene calls are TRBV18 and TRBJ2-1; 10 bases are shared with TRBD1. The junction had 6 bases not matched to a gene; V was cut back by 3 bases and J by 4 bases. Germline V CDR1 and CDR2: KGHSH, LQKENI. CDR3 length: 16 residues. In DNA form, the CDR3 reads TGTGCCAGCTCACCCCGGGACAGGGGATTGTACAATGAGCAGTTCTTC. This gives the protein CASSPRDRGLYNEQFF.

This clone was seen only once. The V call is TRBV7-8, the J call TRBJ1-2; 7 bases fit TRBD1. V was clipped by 5 bases and J by 0 bases; unmatched bases: 9. Germline V lookup: CDR1 SGHVS, CDR2 FQNEAQ. CDR3 size: 16 residues. The CDR3 DNA reads TGTGCCAGCAGCGACCACGGACAGGCCTCTAACTATGGCTACACCTTC. Translation: CASSDHGQASNYGYTF.

This chain uses TRBV19 with TRBJ2-3; no reliable D call. Looked up from germline, CDR1 is LNHDA and CDR2 is SQIVND (reference sequence). The ends were cut back, 7 bases at V and 3 bases at J, with 14 bases in the middle. The CDR3 is made up of 14 amino acids. CDR3 coding DNA: TGTGCCAGTAAACAGTCCCAAGGGACAGATACGCAGTATTTT. Amino acid sequence: CASKQSQGTDTQYF.

This clone has only a few counts. CDR3 sequence reads: CASSRIVNTEAFF. CDR3 nucleotide sequence: TGTGCCAGCAGCCGCATAGTGAACACTGAAGCTTTCTTT. V and J are TRBV4-2 and TRBJ1-1; D call uncertain. V was cut by 4 bases and J by 0 bases, with 6 bases left in between. Germline assignment: CDR1 LGHNA and CDR2 YNFKEQ. The CDR3 is 13 amino acids.

The chain uses TRBV11-2 and TRBJ2-7; D possibly corresponds to TRBD1 (6 bases). CDR1 is SGHAT, CDR2 FQNNGV, per germline. The CDR3 sequence is 15 residues long. Trimming took off 0 bases at V and 2 bases at J, with 11 bases between the two ends. The CDR3 sequence: CASSLDRDTPYEQYF. The CDR3 nucleotides are TGTGCCAGCAGCTTAGATCGGGACACTCCCTACGAGCAGTACTTC. The whole variable domain, filled in from reference TRBV11-2 and TRBJ2-7, reads EAGVAQSPRYKIIEKRQSVAFWCNPISGHATLYWYQQILGQGPKLLIQFQNNGVVDDSQLPKDRFSAERLKGVDSTLKIQPAKLEDSAVYLCASSLDRDTPYEQYFGPGTRLTVT.

This rearrangement joins TRBV11-2 to TRBJ1-2; D unclear. The CDR3 is 13 residues long. Germline V gives CDR1 SGHAT, CDR2 FQNNGV. Trimming cost V 5 bases and J 14 bases, with 21 bases left between them. Here the CDR3 reads CASSHGLDATGTF. The DNA for the CDR3 is TGTGCCAGCAGCCATGGACTAGACGCAACGGGGACCTTC.

Remarks on this clone: Other DNA sequences in the sample encode the same CDR3. The chain employs TRBV5-1 and TRBJ1-3; TRBD1 aligns across 7 bases. J was trimmed by 2 bases and V by 2 bases; bases with no gene match: 4. The CDR3 loop spans 15 amino acids. Germline V gene sequence: CDR1 SGHRS, CDR2 YFSETQ. CDR3 bases: TGCGCCAGCAGCTTCCAGGGGGTGACTGGAAACACCATATATTTT. This sequence encodes CASSFQGVTGNTIYF.

V gene TRBV11-2 combines with J gene TRBJ2-5; 10 bases align to TRBD2. Per the germline V gene, CDR1 is SGHAT and CDR2 is FQNNGV. Unmatched junction bases numbered 9, after V lost 3 bases and J lost 2 bases. This CDR3 contains 17 residues. The CDR3 region is CASSLGRTSGYQETQYF. As DNA, the CDR3 is TGTGCCAGCAGCTTGGGGAGGACTAGCGGTTATCAAGAGACCCAGTACTTC.

V gene TRBV5-6 combines with J gene TRBJ2-2, with TRBD1 matching over 8 bases. This CDR3 has 16 residues. The germline V gene has CDR1 SGHDT and CDR2 YYEEEE. The J segment lost 4 bases and the V segment lost 2 bases, leaving 7 bases of the junction unmatched. Here the CDR3 reads CASSFQGQGSTGELFF. The CDR3 DNA is TGTGCCAGCAGCTTCCAAGGACAGGGATCCACCGGGGAGCTGTTTTTT.

The chain joins TRBV28 to TRBJ1-1; perhaps TRBD1 as D (5 bases). Germline V CDR1 and CDR2: MDHEN, SYDVKM. Trimming took 1 base from V and 1 from J, leaving 10 bases between them. CDR3 size: 15 residues. For the CDR3, the DNA is TGTGCCAGCAGTTTATTCGCGGGGACGAACACTGAAGCTTTCTTT. Protein: CASSLFAGTNTEAFF.

The J gene is TRBJ1-5, the V gene TRBV6-5; 8 bases are a match to TRBD1. Germline CDR1 reads MNHEY; CDR2 reads SVGAGI. Losses at the gene ends were 2 bases for V and 5 bases for J; bases not matched to a gene: 5. The CDR3 is made up of 15 amino acids. In DNA, the CDR3 is TGTGCCAGCAGTTACACCAGGGGGCACGATCAGCCCCAGCATTTT. Translating it yields CASSYTRGHDQPQHF.

This clone was counted between two and nine times. The chain employs TRBV6-1 and TRBJ2-5; D is possibly TRBD1 or TRBD2 (6 bases each). This CDR3 spans 14 amino acids. Germline V lookup: CDR1 MNHNS, CDR2 SASEGT. Trimming shortened V by 6 bases and J by 8 bases, and 19 bases separated the two germline ends. As DNA, the CDR3 is TGTGCCAGCAGCTTGGGGGGCCCGCTAGATACCCAGTACTTC. This sequence encodes CASSLGGPLDTQYF.

The rearrangement joins TRBV7-2 to TRBJ2-1, with TRBD2 matching over 8 bases. V dropped 1 base and J dropped 9; count of bases not matched to a gene: 8. This CDR3 has 15 amino acids. Germline V CDR1 and CDR2: SGHTA, FQGNSA. The CDR3 DNA is TGTGCCAGCAGCTTAGTCGTCGGGGGGGCAAGTGAGCAGTTCTTC. Its protein is CASSLVVGGASEQFF.

The V call is TRBV9, the J call TRBJ1-1, with a possible D match to TRBD1 (5 bases). Germline V gives CDR1 SGDLS, CDR2 YYNGEE. This CDR3 is 15 amino acids long. V lost 4 bases, J lost 5 bases, and 18 bases lay in between. The CDR3 DNA is TGTGCCAGCAGCCAAGGGGTGGGATTGGAAACTGAAGCTTTCTTT. As protein: CASSQGVGLETEAFF.

As regards this clone: One base away lies a much larger clone, so this may be a sequencing read error. The same CDR3 arises from other DNA sequences in this sample as well. The gene calls are TRBV5-8 and TRBJ2-6; unclear D gene. Trimming took 0 bases from V and 1 from J, leaving 5 bases between them. In germline, CDR1 is SGHTS, CDR2 YDEGEE. The CDR3 covers 15 residues. CDR3 amino acids: CASSLEVSGANVLTF. The CDR3 nucleotides are TGTGCCAGCAGCTTGGAAGTATCTGGGGCCAACGTCCTGACTTTC.